Listed below are T cell receptor beta chains from one sample, sequenced in a study of CD8 T cells in ankylosing spondylitis. One entry per CDR3 protein results from TCRdb running MiXCR on the 5' RACE reads. There are 200,000 to 250,000 distinct CDR3 sequences in the sample; about 7% occur only once, and over 12% lies in the top ten. Sequenced input: blood, either unsorted or a sorted T cell fraction (not recorded which). The receptors stem from a male donor with ankylosing spondylitis. Each CDR3 is given with its conserved first and last residue. A D gene is named only where the DNA matches it firmly. Only some rows state a clone size, as once, few, many or a class for expanded clones.

>-|TRBV4-2|TRBJ1-1|-
TGTGCCAGCAGCCCGATCCTCGGGACCACCGGCACTGAAGCTTTCTTT
CASSPILGTTGTEAFF
>many|TRBV7-9|TRBJ2-7|TRBD2
TGTGCCAGCAGCTACACCCGGGGGGACCTGATCTACGAGCAGTACTTC
CASSYTRGDLIYEQYF
>few|TRBV7-6|TRBJ2-4|-
TGTGCCAGCAGCCCCGGGCGGGGTACCGTCGGAAACATTCAGTACTTC
CASSPGRGTVGNIQYF
>many|TRBV7-6|TRBJ2-3|TRBD1
TGTGCCAGCAGCTCACAGGGGGTTTTTACAGATACGCAGTATTTT
CASSSQGVFTDTQYF
>-|TRBV10-2|TRBJ1-1|-
TGCGCCAGCAGTGAGGGGAGGAACACTGAAGCTTTCTTT
CASSEGRNTEAFF
>many|TRBV4-3|TRBJ2-1|TRBD1
TGCGCCAGCAGCCAGTCGGACAGGTCCACTAATGAGCAGTTCTTC
CASSQSDRSTNEQFF
>few|TRBV20-1|TRBJ1-2|-
TGCAGTGCTTCCCCGGGTAGCGGCTACACCTTC
CSASPGSGYTF
>many|TRBV5-5|TRBJ2-1|-
TGTGCCAGCAGCTTACAGTGGGCATACAATGAGCAGTTCTTC
CASSLQWAYNEQFF
>many|TRBV14|TRBJ2-3|TRBD2
TGTGCCAGCAGCCAAGGAGATTGGACTAGCGGCACAGATACGCAGTATTTT
CASSQGDWTSGTDTQYF
>-|TRBV7-9|TRBJ1-4|TRBD1
TGTGCCAGCACCCGGCCGGGACAGGGGGGGGAAAAACTGTTTTTT
CASTRPGQGGEKLFF
>many|TRBV14|TRBJ2-1|-
TGTGCCAGCAGCCAAGTGATGGGGGACGAGCAGTTCTTC
CASSQVMGDEQFF
>many|TRBV29-1|TRBJ2-7|-
TGCAGCGTTGAAGATCGGGGGACAGAAACTTACGAGCAGTACTTC
CSVEDRGTETYEQYF
>many|TRBV27|TRBJ2-7|-
TGTGCCAGCAGTCGGGACACTCCCTACGAGCAGTACTTC
CASSRDTPYEQYF
>few|TRBV2|TRBJ2-1|TRBD2
TGTGCCAGCAGTTCGACTAGCGGGAGGGGCTACTACAATGAGCAGTTCTTC
CASSSTSGRGYYNEQFF
>many|TRBV24-1|TRBJ2-1|-
TGTGCCACCAGTGATTTGGGGTTTGTGCTGTTCTTC
CATSDLGFVLFF
>many|TRBV24-1|TRBJ2-4|-
TGTGCCACCAGTGATTCGGGGATCCAAGGAGGGGGAAACATTCAGTACTTC
CATSDSGIQGGGNIQYF
>many|TRBV7-9|TRBJ2-3|-
TGTGCCAGCAGCCACGGACGGGATACGCAGTATTTT
CASSHGRDTQYF
>-|TRBV4-1|TRBJ2-1|-
TGCGCCAGCAGCCAAGTTGGTTCGGGGATGAATGAGCAGTTCTTC
CASSQVGSGMNEQFF
>many|TRBV12-3/TRBV12-4|TRBJ1-6|-
TGTGCCAGCAGTTCACTCGGGGGCTATAATTCACCCCTCCACTTT
CASSSLGGYNSPLHF
>-|TRBV20-1|TRBJ1-2|-
TGCAGTGCTAGAGATTTTGGCTACACCTTC
CSARDFGYTF
>many|TRBV7-6|TRBJ1-5|-
TGTGCCAGCAGCTTAGAAGCTGGGGGCAGCAATAGCAATCAGCCCCAGCATTTT
CASSLEAGGSNSNQPQHF
>many|TRBV6-2/TRBV6-3|TRBJ2-7|TRBD1
TGTGCCAGCGGGGACAGTCTCTACGAGCAGTACTTC
CASGDSLYEQYF
>few|TRBV4-3|TRBJ1-1|-
TGCGCCAGCAGCCAAGAATTAACGGGGATCCAACGGAACACTGAAGCTTTCTTT
CASSQELTGIQRNTEAFF
>many|TRBV7-7|TRBJ2-5|TRBD2
TGTGCTAGCAGCGGTAGCGGGACCCAAGAGACCCAGTACTTC
CASSGSGTQETQYF
>many|TRBV9|TRBJ2-1|-
TGTGCCAGCAGCCCCCAGGGGAGTGAGCAGTTCTTC
CASSPQGSEQFF
>many|TRBV4-2|TRBJ1-5|-
TGTGCCAGCAGCCCCGAATCAAGGGATTTCTCTCAGCCCCAGCATTTT
CASSPESRDFSQPQHF
>many|TRBV6-5|TRBJ2-7|-
TGTGCCAGCAGTTACTCGGGGCGTAGCGCGCACAACTACGAGCAGTACTTC
CASSYSGRSAHNYEQYF
>few|TRBV25-1|TRBJ1-5|TRBD1
TGTGCCAGCAGTGATACAGGGGGTCAGCCCCAGCATTTT
CASSDTGGQPQHF
>-|TRBV3-1|TRBJ2-7|-
TGTGCCAGCAGCCAAGCCCCCCTGGGGCGGTCCTACGAGCAGTACTTC
CASSQAPLGRSYEQYF
>many|TRBV12-3/TRBV12-4|TRBJ2-7|-
TGTGCCAGCAGTTTAGTCTACGACTACGAGCAGTACTTC
CASSLVYDYEQYF
>few|TRBV7-9|TRBJ2-7|-
TGTGCCAGCAGCTTAGCGGGCGATGTGCAGTACTTC
CASSLAGDVQYF
>-|TRBV6-1|TRBJ1-2|-
TGTGCCAGTCACAGATTTCCCCTCTATGGCTACACCTTC
CASHRFPLYGYTF
>many|TRBV29-1|TRBJ1-1|-
TGCAGCGTTGCCGGGGCGACCCTCATGAACACTGAAGCTTTCTTT
CSVAGATLMNTEAFF
>-|TRBV9|TRBJ1-2|TRBD1
TGTGCCAGCGCGTCGGGAGGGGGCCGTTTTGGCTACACCTTC
CASASGGGRFGYTF
>many|TRBV9|TRBJ2-1|-
TGTGCCAGCAGCGTAGCTACGGCGGTTGAGCAGTTCTTC
CASSVATAVEQFF
>many|TRBV27|TRBJ2-2|-
TGTGCCAGCAGTCACTACAGCCGAACGAACACCGGGGAGCTGTTTTTT
CASSHYSRTNTGELFF
>few|TRBV7-9|TRBJ1-5|-
TGTGCCAGCAGCTTAGATCATACCCATCAGCCCCAGCATTTT
CASSLDHTHQPQHF
>many|TRBV7-9|TRBJ2-3|-
TGTGCCAGCAGCTCCCCAAACGGGATTCGAAACACAGATACGCAGTATTTT
CASSSPNGIRNTDTQYF
>-|TRBV27|TRBJ1-6|TRBD1
TGTGCCAGCAGTTTAGGGGCGGGACAGGCCAATTCACCCCTCCACTTT
CASSLGAGQANSPLHF
>many|TRBV28|TRBJ1-1|-
TGTGCCAGCATATATGACAGGCTCGGAGGTGAAGCTTTCTTT
CASIYDRLGGEAFF
>many|TRBV3-1|TRBJ2-7|-
TGTGCCAGCAGCCGCATTTACGACCGAGAAAAGCAGTACTTC
CASSRIYDREKQYF
>-|TRBV7-7|TRBJ2-7|-
TGTGCTAGCAGCCCCCTCGGACGCGTCCACGAGCAGTACTTC
CASSPLGRVHEQYF
>many|TRBV5-1|TRBJ1-1|-
TGCGCCAGCAGCCCAAAAGGCGCGTTAAACACTGAAGCTTTCTTT
CASSPKGALNTEAFF
>-|TRBV6-1|TRBJ2-7|-
TGTGCCAGCACCCAACCCTACTTGAGAGAGCAGTACTTC
CASTQPYLREQYF
>many|TRBV4-1|TRBJ1-1|-
TGCGCCAGCAGCCAAGAGCCTCGGACGAACACTGAAGCTTTCTTT
CASSQEPRTNTEAFF
>many|TRBV10-2|TRBJ2-1|TRBD1
TGCGCCAGCAGTGCAGGGGGCGGCTACAATGAGCAGTTCTTC
CASSAGGGYNEQFF
>-|TRBV7-9|TRBJ1-5|TRBD1
TGTGCCAGCAGCTTAGGCATTACAGGGGATAGCAATCAGCCCCAGCATTTT
CASSLGITGDSNQPQHF
>many|TRBV7-9|TRBJ2-5|TRBD1
TGTGCCAGCAGCACCGGGACAGGGGGACGAGAGACCCAGTACTTC
CASSTGTGGRETQYF
>many|TRBV4-3|TRBJ2-1|-
TGCGCCAGCAGCGATGTAAGGAGCTCCTACAATGAGCAGTTCTTC
CASSDVRSSYNEQFF